The present T cell receptor beta chain was sequenced within a study of blood T cells in healthy people across ages. With a J-beta primer mix and a sample-barcoded 5' primer, a second PCR ran about 7 to 12 cycles. TCRdb called the 5' RACE reads again in MiXCR, with one record for every CDR3 protein. The sample includes fewer than 700,000 distinct CDR3 sequences, around 48% of them seen just once. Sample: blood. The clonotype was recovered from an elderly man in good health.

The CDR3 bases are TGCAGCGCTGCTGCCGGCCGGGACACTGAAGCTTTCTTT. Translated: CSAAAGRDTEAFF. V and J are TRBV29-1 and TRBJ1-1; no reliable D call. This CDR3 region has 13 residues. In germline, CDR1 is SQVTM, CDR2 ANQGSEA. The V and J ends lost 7 bases and 3 bases respectively, with 15 bases between them.